This T cell receptor beta chain was sequenced in a study of shared clonotypes between healthy human individuals. General study findings and limits: Having only a few donors restricted how much genetic and exposure-history diversity was captured.

V was pared by 4 bases and J by 10 bases, with 5 bases of the junction left unmatched. The CDR3 loop spans 13 amino acids. CDR1 LNHDA and CDR2 SQIVND come from the germline V gene (reference sequence). This clone was counted only a few times. What it binds is not known. TCRdb's copy holds only in-frame clones and misses some; the assay was immunoSEQ multiplex PCR. This table holds about 120,000 clones, 55% to 70% found once. The sequence derives from a woman in her twenties or thirties in good health. The V and J genes are TRBV19 and TRBJ2-1; 9 bases agree with TRBD2. The source material was memory CD8+ T cells sorted from blood. This sample's subset: CD45RO+ cells pooled with CCR7-negative TemRA cells. CDR3 in amino acids: CASSTTSGYEQFF. The CDR3 nucleotides are TGTGCCAGTAGTACCACTAGCGGGTACGAGCAGTTCTTC.